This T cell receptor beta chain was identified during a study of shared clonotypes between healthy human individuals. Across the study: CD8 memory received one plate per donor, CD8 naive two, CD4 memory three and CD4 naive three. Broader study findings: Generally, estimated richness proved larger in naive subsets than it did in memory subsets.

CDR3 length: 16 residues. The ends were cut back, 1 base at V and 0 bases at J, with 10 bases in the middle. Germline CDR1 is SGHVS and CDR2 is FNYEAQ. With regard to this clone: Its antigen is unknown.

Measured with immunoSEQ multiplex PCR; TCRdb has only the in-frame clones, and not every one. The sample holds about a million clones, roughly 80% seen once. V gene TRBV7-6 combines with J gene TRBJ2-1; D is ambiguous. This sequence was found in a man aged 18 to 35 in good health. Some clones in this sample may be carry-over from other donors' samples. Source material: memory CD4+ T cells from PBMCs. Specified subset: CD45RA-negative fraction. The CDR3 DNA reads TGTGCCAGCAGCTTAGGATCATCCGACTCCTACAATGAGCAGTTCTTC. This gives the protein CASSLGSSDSYNEQFF.